The present entry profiles one T cell receptor beta chain with its context. This CDR3 has 15 residues. V shed 1 base and J 4 bases; nucleotides not matched to a gene: 5. CDR1 and CDR2 from the germline V gene are SGHRS and YFSETQ. Sequenced by immunoSEQ multiplex PCR; TCRdb stores in-frame clones only, minus some. Here the sample spans just over 65,000 clones, about nine tenths being singletons. The source of the sample is a study of blood T cell repertoires in COVID-19. Study-level background: Samples of COVID-19 (acute and convalescent) were obtained from the United States, Italy and Spain.

V is TRBV5-1 and J is TRBJ1-1; TRBD1 matches at 9 bases. This TCR derives from a man aged 60 to 69 with acute or convalescent COVID-19. Sequencing input: peripheral blood. This CDR3 reads CASSLTGGAGTEAFF. The CDR3 coding sequence is TGCGCCAGCAGCTTGACAGGGGGCGCGGGCACTGAAGCTTTCTTT.